The 21 T cell receptor beta chains below were found in one sample sequenced in a study of glioma-infiltrating T cells after dendritic cell vaccination. The protocol was immunoSEQ multiplex PCR, while the TCRdb copy is restricted to in-frame clones and leaves out a portion. The sample carries about 96,000 clones, around three quarters recorded once. The source was blood, collected before dendritic cell vaccination. Source of these receptors: a human donor with glioblastoma.

The chain combines TRBV4-1 with TRBJ2-1; TRBD1 might be the D (5 bases). The CDR3 covers 18 residues. Per germline, CDR1 MGHRA and CDR2 YSYEKL. V was cut by 0 bases and J by 3 bases, with 18 bases left in between. CDR3 nucleotide sequence: TGCGCCAGCAGCCAAGATATTAGGTCGACAGCCTACTACAATGAGCAGTTCTTC. Its translation is CASSQDIRSTAYYNEQFF.

This rearrangement joins TRBV7-3 to TRBJ2-3, with 9 bases fitting TRBD1. Germline V gene sequence: CDR1 SGHTA, CDR2 FQGTGA. Unmatched junction bases numbered 19, after V lost 6 bases and J lost 6 bases. This CDR3 spans 18 amino acids. The CDR3 region has the DNA TGTGCCAGCAGTCCCATTAACTCCGGGACAGGGAGCAGGGATACGCAGTATTTT. Translated: CASSPINSGTGSRDTQYF.

This clone was observed a handful of times. The chain links TRBV6-4 to TRBJ1-4, with TRBD1 as a possible D gene (5 bases). Deletions cut 5 bases from V and 5 bases from J, with 15 bases between. This CDR3 region has 15 residues. The germline CDR1 and CDR2 sequences are MRHNA and SNTAGT. The CDR3 sequence: CASSKTGSPNEKLFF. The CDR3 DNA reads as TGTGCCAGCAGTAAAACAGGATCACCAAATGAAAAACTGTTTTTT.

The genes are TRBV27 and TRBJ2-1; 14 nucleotides align to TRBD2. After removal of 4 bases from V and 4 bases from J, the junction contained 0 bases not matched to a gene. The CDR3 is 15 amino acids. Germline lookup yields CDR1 MNHEY and CDR2 SMNVEV (reference sequence). CDR3 sequence: CASSWTSGRYNEQFF. CDR3 nucleotides: TGTGCCAGCAGTTGGACTAGCGGGAGGTACAATGAGCAGTTCTTC.

This sequence joins TRBV2 and TRBJ2-5; the D gene is possibly TRBD1 (6 bases). Trimming pared 11 bases from V and 2 bases from J, leaving 12 bases between. The CDR3 spans 12 residues. Germline values: CDR1 SNHLY, CDR2 FYNNEI. CDR3 in DNA: TGTGCCGCCGGGGACACTCAAGAGACCCAGTACTTC. As protein: CAAGDTQETQYF.

This sequence joins TRBV10-3 and TRBJ1-2, with D possibly matching TRBD1 (5 bases). The CDR3 is 15 amino acids. Per germline, CDR1 ENHRY and CDR2 SYGVKD. V was clipped by 0 bases and J by 3 bases, with 11 bases between them. Here the CDR3 reads CAISESRGRDYGYTF. CDR3 nucleotide sequence: TGTGCCATCAGTGAGTCAAGGGGCAGGGACTATGGCTACACCTTC.

V is TRBV2 and J is TRBJ1-3, with 7 bases aligning to TRBD1. V shed 1 base and J 2 bases; nucleotides not matched to a gene: 2. Germline V gene data show CDR1 as SNHLY and CDR2 as FYNNEI. This CDR3 is 15 amino acids long. Here the CDR3 DNA reads TGTGCCAGCAGTGAAGAAGGGGGCCCTGGAAACACCATATATTTT. It codes for CASSEEGGPGNTIYF.

The chain couples TRBV11-1 to TRBJ2-2, with D perhaps TRBD2 (6 bases). This CDR3 has 15 residues. The germline V gene has CDR1 SGHAT and CDR2 FQDESV (reference sequence). The ends were cut back, 6 bases at V and 3 bases at J, with 14 bases in the middle. CDR3 DNA: TGTGCCAGCAGACCAGGGAGGTTGGACACCGGGGAGCTGTTTTTT. This gives the protein CASRPGRLDTGELFF. Using reference TRBV11-1 and TRBJ2-2 for the parts outside the CDR3, the full variable domain is EAEVAQSPRYKITEKSQAVAFWCDPISGHATLYWYRQILGQGPELLVQFQDESVVDDSQLPKDRFSAERLKGVDSTLKIQPAELGDSAMYLCASRPGRLDTGELFFGEGSRLTVL.

CDR3 sequence: CASSWGAGGQETQYF. The DNA of the CDR3 is TGCGCCAGCAGCTGGGGGGCAGGGGGTCAAGAGACCCAGTACTTC. V usage is TRBV5-1 and J usage is TRBJ2-5; possible D gene TRBD1, 7 bases. Germline V gene sequence: CDR1 SGHRS, CDR2 YFSETQ. V lost 3 bases to trimming and J lost 2 bases, with 14 bases between them. The CDR3 runs to 15 residues.

This clone was observed a few times. The chain links TRBV19 to TRBJ2-7; 11 nucleotides match TRBD2. This CDR3 is 14 amino acids long. Per the germline V gene, CDR1 is LNHDA and CDR2 is SQIVND (reference sequence). Losses at the gene ends were 4 bases for V and 7 bases for J; bases not matched to a gene: 6. The CDR3 sequence is CASSNSGGASEQYF. The CDR3 bases are TGTGCCAGTAGTAATAGCGGGGGGGCCTCTGAGCAGTACTTC.

This chain links TRBV5-1 with TRBJ1-1; D is uncertain. The CDR3 loop spans 14 amino acids. Trimming shortened V by 4 bases and J by 8 bases, and 18 bases separated the two germline ends. Germline V CDR1 and CDR2: SGHRS, YFSETQ. The CDR3 coding sequence is TGCGCCAGCAGCCCAAGAGGTGTGCTTTTAGAAGCTTTCTTT. This translates into CASSPRGVLLEAFF. The full variable domain, in which reference TRBV5-1 and TRBJ1-1 provide the parts outside the CDR3, is KAGVTQTPRYLIKTRGQQVTLSCSPISGHRSVSWYQQTPGQGLQFLFEYFSETQRNKGNFPGRFSGRQFSNSRSEMNVSTLELGDSALYLCASSPRGVLLEAFFGQGTRLTVV.

The V gene is TRBV6-5, the J gene TRBJ2-5; 7 bases are a match to TRBD2. The CDR3 length is 15 residues. V gave up 0 bases and J gave up 5 bases; unmatched junction bases: 6. The germline gives CDR1 MNHEY, CDR2 SVGAGI. The CDR3 spells CASSYSGGSYETQYF. CDR3 DNA: TGTGCCAGCAGTTACTCAGGCGGGAGTTACGAGACCCAGTACTTC.

The CDR3 is CASSLSGGYTF. The DNA for the CDR3 is TGTGCCAGCAGCTTATCCGGGGGCTACACCTTC. The rearrangement links TRBV11-2 to TRBJ1-2; D remains unclear. Trimming took 2 bases from V and 8 from J, leaving 6 bases between them. This CDR3 has 11 amino acids. From germline, CDR1 is SGHAT and CDR2 FQNNGV.

With regard to this clone: Mismatch with germline at one junction end may stem from a read error. The chain uses TRBV7-7 and TRBJ2-5; D is perhaps TRBD2 (6 bases). Germline CDR1 and CDR2: SSHAT and FNYEAQ (reference sequence). This CDR3 comprises 15 residues. CDR3 sequence: CASSSAGGRLETQYF. CDR3 nucleotides: TGTGCTAGCAGCTCAGCCGGGGGAAGGTTAGAGACCCAGTACTTC.

V usage is TRBV5-5 and J usage is TRBJ1-1, with D perhaps TRBD1 (6 bases). The V gene lost 1 base and the J gene lost 2 bases, with 18 bases spanning the gap. Germline V gene lookup returns CDR1 SGHKS and CDR2 YYEKEE (reference sequence). The length of the CDR3 is 17 residues. CDR3 sequence reads: CASSLSAGAPGNTEAFF. The DNA of the CDR3 is TGTGCCAGCAGCTTGTCCGCGGGGGCGCCTGGTAACACTGAAGCTTTCTTT.

The table lists this clone with a count of one. This chain joins TRBV4-1 and TRBJ2-3; 16 bases are a match to TRBD2. This CDR3 spans 20 amino acids. Looked up from germline, CDR1 is MGHRA and CDR2 is YSYEKL. J was trimmed by 0 bases and V by 5 bases; bases with no gene match: 11. The CDR3 sequence is CASSLSGTSGGETSTDTQYF. The CDR3 DNA reads as TGCGCCAGCAGCTTATCCGGGACTAGCGGGGGGGAAACTAGCACAGATACGCAGTATTTT.

A few counts support this clone. The rearrangement uses TRBV5-1 and TRBJ1-3; D gene uncertain. The V gene's germline CDR1 is SGHRS and CDR2 YFSETQ. Trimming cost V 0 bases and J 0 bases, with 10 bases left between them. The CDR3 totals 16 residues. CDR3 region: CASSLAVGNSGNTIYF. The CDR3 nucleotides are TGCGCCAGCAGCTTGGCAGTTGGTAACTCTGGAAACACCATATATTTT. The full variable domain, its missing parts supplied by reference TRBV5-1 and TRBJ1-3, is KAGVTQTPRYLIKTRGQQVTLSCSPISGHRSVSWYQQTPGQGLQFLFEYFSETQRNKGNFPGRFSGRQFSNSRSEMNVSTLELGDSALYLCASSLAVGNSGNTIYFGEGSWLTVV.

The chain recombines TRBV6-1 with TRBJ1-1; the D gene is possibly TRBD1 (6 bases). The CDR3 contains 15 residues. Per the germline V gene, CDR1 is MNHNS and CDR2 is SASEGT. Trimming removed 2 bases at V and 1 base at J, with 11 bases between. The CDR3 nucleotides read TGTGCCAGCAGTGAAAACGCAGGGGCGAACACTGAAGCTTTCTTT. It encodes CASSENAGANTEAFF.

CDR3 region: CASSPWGGATNEKLFF. The CDR3 region has the DNA TGTGCCAGCAGCCCTTGGGGGGGGGCAACTAATGAAAAACTGTTTTTT. This chain links TRBV28 with TRBJ1-4; D may be TRBD1 (5 bases). Per germline, CDR1 MDHEN and CDR2 SYDVKM. The V and J ends lost 6 bases and 0 bases respectively, with 14 bases between them. The CDR3 totals 16 residues.

As to this clone: The junction does not match germline at one end; this may be a read error. The chain joins TRBV2 to TRBJ2-7; perhaps TRBD1 as D (6 bases). Germline V gene lookup returns CDR1 SNHLY and CDR2 FYNNEI. CDR3 length: 15 amino acids. The CDR3 DNA sequence: TGTACCAGCAGGTGGGGTGACAGGTCATCCTACGAGCAGTACTTC. Amino acids: CTSRWGDRSSYEQYF.

The V gene is TRBV2, the J gene TRBJ2-1, with D hard to call. Trimming cost V 3 bases and J 5 bases, with 2 bases left between them. Germline CDR1 is SNHLY and CDR2 is FYNNEI. The CDR3 consists of 11 residues. The CDR3 spells CASSDNNEQFF. The CDR3 coding sequence is TGTGCCAGCAGTGATAACAATGAGCAGTTCTTC.